The next 23 T cell receptor beta chains were all read from a single sample in a study of blood T cell repertoires in COVID-19. Sequenced by immunoSEQ multiplex PCR; TCRdb stores in-frame clones only, minus some. The table shows about 300,000 clones, with 89% occurring only once. Sequenced sample: peripheral blood. These receptors were collected from a woman in her twenties or thirties with COVID-19, enrolled during active disease.

The chain couples TRBV27 to TRBJ1-5; 9 positions agree with TRBD1. Germline V lookup: CDR1 MNHEY, CDR2 SMNVEV (reference sequence). CDR3 length: 16 amino acids. V dropped 6 bases and J dropped 2; count of bases not matched to a gene: 8. The CDR3 region is CASRAGTGLGNQPQHF. The CDR3 DNA reads TGTGCCAGCAGGGCGGGGACAGGGTTGGGCAATCAGCCCCAGCATTTT.

The CDR3 sequence is CASSQERGGMFF. Here the CDR3 DNA reads TGTGCCAGCAGCCAAGAGAGAGGGGGCATGTTCTTC. The V and J genes are TRBV3-1 (or the pseudogene TRBV3-2) and TRBJ2-1; the match to TRBD1 covers 7 bases. The V and J ends lost 0 bases and 15 bases, in that order; junction bases with no gene match: 5. The CDR3 contains 12 residues. CDR1 and CDR2 (germline): LGHDT, YNNKEL (reference sequence).

In this sample, this clone turned up a few times. The genes are TRBV4-1 and TRBJ1-5; D unresolved. CDR1 is MGHRA, CDR2 YSYEKL, per germline. The CDR3 runs 15 residues. V was cut by 0 bases and J by 10 bases, with 16 bases left in between. The CDR3 protein is CASSQEASRNGPQHF. For the CDR3, the DNA is TGCGCCAGCAGCCAAGAGGCTTCCCGTAATGGCCCCCAGCATTTT.

The genes are TRBV29-1 and TRBJ1-3; D uncertain. Germline assignment: CDR1 SQVTM and CDR2 ANQGSEA. Trimming left V 7 bases short and J 0 bases short, with 10 bases between. There are 13 residues in the CDR3. The CDR3 reads CSARSGSGNTIYF. As DNA, the CDR3 is TGCAGCGCTAGGTCGGGCTCTGGAAACACCATATATTTT. The variable domain in full, with the rest retrieved from reference TRBV29-1 and TRBJ1-3, is SAVISQKPSRDICQRGTSLTIQCQVDSQVTMMFWYRQQPGQSLTLIATANQGSEATYESGFVIDKFPISRPNLTFSTLTVSNMSPEDSSIYLCSARSGSGNTIYFGEGSWLTVV.

This clone was found once. The chain employs TRBV9 and TRBJ2-7; a possible D gene is TRBD1 (6 bases). This CDR3 spans 14 amino acids. Trimming left V 3 bases short and J 0 bases short, with 10 bases between. The V gene's germline CDR1 is SGDLS and CDR2 YYNGEE. CDR3 amino acids: CASSADRLSYEQYF. The DNA for the CDR3 is TGTGCCAGCAGCGCCGACAGGCTCTCCTACGAGCAGTACTTC.

The V and J genes are TRBV7-9 and TRBJ2-1; no clear D gene. The CDR3 runs 14 residues. CDR1 and CDR2 from the germline V gene are SEHNR and FQNEAQ (reference sequence). The V end was cut by 4 bases, the J end by 0 bases, with 7 bases between. The CDR3 bases are TGTGCCAGCAGCTCTCTAAGCTCCTACAATGAGCAGTTCTTC. Translation gives CASSSLSSYNEQFF.

This clone turned up a few times. The V call is TRBV2, the J call TRBJ1-1; D unresolved. The CDR3 is 14 amino acids. The germline V and J ends were trimmed by 2 bases and 0 bases, with 7 bases remaining between them. The germline gives CDR1 SNHLY, CDR2 FYNNEI. CDR3 amino acids: CASSELTVNTEAFF. The CDR3 nucleotides read TGTGCCAGCAGTGAATTAACAGTGAACACTGAAGCTTTCTTT. The variable domain in full, completed from reference TRBV2 and TRBJ1-1, reads EPEVTQTPSHQVTQMGQEVILRCVPISNHLYFYWYRQILGQKVEFLVSFYNNEISEKSEIFDDQFSVERPDGSNFTLKIRSTKLEDSAMYFCASSELTVNTEAFFGQGTRLTVV.

The sample holds one count of this clone. This chain uses TRBV6-5 with TRBJ1-2, with 10 bases that match TRBD1. CDR1 is MNHEY, CDR2 SVGAGI, per germline. The CDR3 has 14 residues. The V segment lost 7 bases and the J segment 5 bases; nucleotides outside the gene matches: 7. The CDR3 sequence is CASTLDRGFYGYTF. CDR3 bases: TGTGCCAGCACTTTGGACAGGGGGTTTTATGGCTACACCTTC.

J is TRBJ2-7 and V is TRBV5-8; D may be TRBD1 (6 bases). The CDR3 runs 14 residues. CDR1 and CDR2 from the germline V gene are SGHTS and YDEGEE. V shed 2 bases and J shed 0 bases, with 9 bases lying between them. The CDR3 DNA reads TGTGCCAGCAGCTTCACAGGGCCCTCCTACGAGCAGTACTTC. Protein sequence: CASSFTGPSYEQYF.

The rearrangement uses TRBV5-1 and TRBJ1-6, with TRBD1 matching over 7 bases. The CDR3 consists of 16 residues. Germline lookup yields CDR1 SGHRS and CDR2 YFSETQ. With V trimmed by 0 bases and J by 7 bases, 7 bases remained unmatched. CDR3 region: CASSLDRQGPNSPLHF. The CDR3 coding sequence is TGCGCCAGCAGCTTGGATCGACAGGGACCCAATTCACCCCTCCACTTT.

This chain uses TRBV10-1 with TRBJ1-4; D possibly corresponds to TRBD1 (5 bases). Germline-derived CDR1 and CDR2 are WNHNN and SYGVQD (reference sequence). The length of the CDR3 is 15 residues. V was cut by 3 bases and J by 4 bases, with 12 bases left in between. DNA of the CDR3: TGCGCCAGCAGTGATGATTGGGGGGATAATGAAAAACTGTTTTTT. This encodes CASSDDWGDNEKLFF.

The V and J genes are TRBV28 and TRBJ1-2; 9 nucleotides match TRBD1. CDR1 and CDR2 (germline): MDHEN, SYDVKM. This CDR3 region has 12 residues. V gave up 8 bases and J gave up 4 bases; unmatched junction bases: 2. The CDR3 loop reads CASGTGTYGYTF. CDR3 coding DNA: TGTGCCAGCGGGACAGGGACCTATGGCTACACCTTC.

A few counts support this clone. This chain links TRBV6-4 with TRBJ2-2; a weak D match, TRBD1 (6 bases). Germline assignment: CDR1 MRHNA and CDR2 SNTAGT. Trimming shortened V by 5 bases and J by 3 bases, and 7 bases separated the two germline ends. The CDR3 sequence is 13 residues long. The chain's CDR3 is CASSSGDTGELFF. The CDR3 DNA follows: TGTGCCAGCAGTTCAGGGGACACCGGGGAGCTGTTTTTT.

CDR3 region: CSVGEGQGNNEQFF. For the CDR3, the DNA is TGCAGCGTTGGGGAGGGACAGGGAAACAATGAGCAGTTCTTC. The chain employs TRBV29-1 and TRBJ2-1; TRBD1 matches at 9 bases. V lost 4 bases and J lost 5; bases outside the gene matches: 6. Germline lookup yields CDR1 SQVTM and CDR2 ANQGSEA. The CDR3 loop spans 14 amino acids.

As to this clone: A read error may be the cause here, since a much bigger clone is one base away. This chain joins TRBV7-2 and TRBJ1-2, with 9 bases aligning to TRBD1. The V gene end was trimmed by 3 bases and the J gene end by 1 base; junction bases not matched to a gene: 3. Looked up from germline, CDR1 is SGHTA and CDR2 is FQGNSA. This CDR3 region has 15 residues. CDR3 sequence (DNA): TGTGCCAGCAGCTTGGACAGGGGTATTAACTATGGCTACACCTTC. Translation: CASSLDRGINYGYTF.

The chain links TRBV4-2 to TRBJ2-2, with D hard to call. The CDR3 is 15 residues long. The germline CDR1 and CDR2 sequences are LGHNA and YNFKEQ. V lost 0 bases and J 0 bases, leaving 5 bases between the germline ends. The CDR3, as DNA: TGTGCCAGCAGCCAAGAGGGCACGAACACCGGGGAGCTGTTTTTT. It yields the protein CASSQEGTNTGELFF.

The chain couples TRBV7-2 to TRBJ1-5, with TRBD1 matching over 7 bases. From germline, CDR1 is SGHTA and CDR2 FQGNSA. The CDR3 has 16 residues. The trim removed 5 bases at V and 0 bases at J, leaving 7 bases unmatched. CDR3 coding DNA: TGTGCCAGCAGCCCAGAGGGGGCAGTTAGCAATCAGCCCCAGCATTTT. Translated: CASSPEGAVSNQPQHF. Looking up the rest from reference TRBV7-2 and TRBJ1-5 gives the full variable domain: GAGVSQSPSNKVTEKGKDVELRCDPISGHTALYWYRQSLGQGLEFLIYFQGNSAPDKSGLPSDRFSAERTGGSVSTLTIQRTQQEDSAVYLCASSPEGAVSNQPQHFGDGTRLSIL.

The chain combines TRBV7-8 with TRBJ1-5; D may be TRBD1 (5 bases). CDR3 length: 15 amino acids. Germline V lookup: CDR1 SGHVS, CDR2 FQNEAQ. The V end was cut by 1 base, the J end by 6 bases, with 13 bases between. The DNA of the CDR3 is TGTGCCAGCAGCTTAGTGGGAGGGGAGGGTCAGCCCCAGCATTTT. This encodes CASSLVGGEGQPQHF.

This clone has just one count. This chain connects TRBV5-1 to TRBJ1-3; D is undetermined. The CDR3 has 16 amino acids. Germline V gene data show CDR1 as SGHRS and CDR2 as YFSETQ. V was cut by 2 bases and J by 0 bases, with 12 bases left in between. CDR3 in amino acids: CASSLRTSGSGNTIYF. The CDR3 region has the DNA TGCGCCAGCAGCTTACGAACTTCAGGCTCTGGAAACACCATATATTTT.

V gene TRBV5-1 combines with J gene TRBJ1-6; 7 bases match TRBD1. Germline V lookup: CDR1 SGHRS, CDR2 YFSETQ. J gave up 7 bases and V 0 bases, and 4 bases lay outside the gene matches. This CDR3 has 15 amino acids. The CDR3 protein is CASSLDLQGNSPLHF. The CDR3 DNA is TGCGCCAGCAGCTTGGATCTACAGGGGAATTCACCCCTCCACTTT.

The chain joins TRBV6-5 to TRBJ1-5; no clear D gene. Trimming took off 6 bases at V and 0 bases at J, with 9 bases between the two ends. Germline loops: CDR1 MNHEY, CDR2 SVGAGI. This CDR3 is built from 14 residues. The CDR3 DNA reads TGTGCCAGCAGGGCGGGCTATAGCAATCAGCCCCAGCATTTT. It specifies CASRAGYSNQPQHF.

About this clone: Other DNA sequences in this specimen translate into the identical CDR3. This chain joins TRBV29-1 and TRBJ1-2, with TRBD1 as a possible D gene (6 bases). The CDR3 is 12 amino acids. The V gene lost 5 bases and the J gene lost 2 bases, with 9 bases spanning the gap. Germline-derived CDR1 and CDR2 are SQVTM and ANQGSEA. This CDR3 reads CSVPDRNYGYTF. CDR3 nucleotides: TGCAGCGTTCCGGACAGAAACTATGGCTACACCTTC.

V usage is TRBV5-4 and J usage is TRBJ1-1; D not certain. The CDR3 extends over 13 amino acids. Trimming removed 1 base at V and 4 bases at J, with 8 bases between. CDR1 and CDR2 (germline): SGHNT, YYREEE (reference sequence). DNA of the CDR3: TGTGCCAGCAGCTTGCCCCTCGGCACTGAAGCTTTCTTT. This codes for CASSLPLGTEAFF.